In its sample, the clone carrying this TCR beta chain was seen many times. What was amplified from RNA transcripts were TCR beta CDR3 regions. During a first-round RT-PCR of the TCR CDR3, the HTBI primer set was used. TCRdb re-analysed the multiplex PCR reads in MiXCR, keeping a single row per CDR3 protein. The sample lists 300,000 to 400,000 distinct CDR3 sequences; about 15% were seen once. These data originate in a study of T cells in Graves' hyperthyroidism and ophthalmopathy. CDR3 size: 14 residues. The J segment lost 4 bases and the V segment lost 6 bases, leaving 4 bases of the junction unmatched. CDR1 and CDR2 from the germline V gene are MDHEN and SYDVKM.

The sequencing input was blood. The chain uses TRBV28 and TRBJ1-5, with 9 bases aligning to TRBD1. The source of this sequence is a woman under 40 with Graves' hyperthyroidism. CDR3 nucleotides: TGTGCCAGCAGGGGGACAGGGAATAATCAGCCCCAGCATTTT. Protein sequence: CASRGTGNNQPQHF.